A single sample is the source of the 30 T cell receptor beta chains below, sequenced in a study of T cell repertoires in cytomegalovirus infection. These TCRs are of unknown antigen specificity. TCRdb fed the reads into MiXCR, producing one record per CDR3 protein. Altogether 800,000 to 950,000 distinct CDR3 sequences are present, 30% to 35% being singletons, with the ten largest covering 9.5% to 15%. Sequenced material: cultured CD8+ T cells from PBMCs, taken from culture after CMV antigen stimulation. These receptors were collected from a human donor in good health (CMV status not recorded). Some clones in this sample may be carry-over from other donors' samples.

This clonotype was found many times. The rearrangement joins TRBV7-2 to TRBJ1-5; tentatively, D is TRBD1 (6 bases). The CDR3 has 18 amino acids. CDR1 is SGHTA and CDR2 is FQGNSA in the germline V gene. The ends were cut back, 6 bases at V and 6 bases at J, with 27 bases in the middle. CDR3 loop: CASSYAFTGHPESQPQHF. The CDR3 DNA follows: TGTGCCAGCAGTTACGCGTTTACGGGACACCCTGAGAGTCAGCCCCAGCATTTT.

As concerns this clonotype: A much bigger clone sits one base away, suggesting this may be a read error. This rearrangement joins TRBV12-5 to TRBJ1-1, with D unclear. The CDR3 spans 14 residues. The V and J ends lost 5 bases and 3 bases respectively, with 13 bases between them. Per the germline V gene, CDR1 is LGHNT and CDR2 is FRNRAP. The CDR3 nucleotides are TGTGCTAGTGGTCCCCCGCCCCCGGACACTGAAGCTTTCTTT. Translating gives CASGPPPPDTEAFF.

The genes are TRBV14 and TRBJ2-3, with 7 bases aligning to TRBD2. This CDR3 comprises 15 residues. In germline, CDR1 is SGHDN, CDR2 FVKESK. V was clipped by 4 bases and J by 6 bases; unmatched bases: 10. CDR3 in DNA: TGTGCCAGCAGCCCTAGACCCGGGAGGAGGGATACGCAGTATTTT. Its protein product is CASSPRPGRRDTQYF.

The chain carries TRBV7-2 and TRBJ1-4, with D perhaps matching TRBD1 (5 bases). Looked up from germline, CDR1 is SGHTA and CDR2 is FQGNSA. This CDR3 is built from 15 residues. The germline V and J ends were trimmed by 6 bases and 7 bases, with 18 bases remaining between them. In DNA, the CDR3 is TGTGCCAGCAGGCGCCGGGACTGGGAGGGTGAAAAACTGTTTTTT. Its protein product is CASRRRDWEGEKLFF.

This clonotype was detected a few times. For the CDR3, the DNA is TGTGCCAGCCGGGACTCATTCACCGGGGAGCTGTTTTTT. This encodes CASRDSFTGELFF. V usage is TRBV2 and J usage is TRBJ2-2; a possible D gene is TRBD2 (6 bases). Germline CDR1 and CDR2: SNHLY and FYNNEI. The V and J ends lost 8 bases and 4 bases respectively, with 11 bases between them. The CDR3 is 13 amino acids.

CDR3 coding DNA: TGTGCCAGCAGTTTCCCGCGAACAGGGGTGACCTACAATGAGCAGTTCTTC. Translating it yields CASSFPRTGVTYNEQFF. This chain connects TRBV12-3 or TRBV12-4 to TRBJ2-1; 7 bases are shared with TRBD1. The CDR3 consists of 17 residues. The V and J ends lost 3 bases and 2 bases, in that order; junction bases with no gene match: 10.

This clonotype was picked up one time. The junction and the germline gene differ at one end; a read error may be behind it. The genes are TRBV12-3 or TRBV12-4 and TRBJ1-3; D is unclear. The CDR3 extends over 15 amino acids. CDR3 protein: CASSLAFCSGNTVYF. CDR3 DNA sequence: TGTGCCAGCAGTTTAGCCTTCTGCTCTGGAAACACCGTATATTTT.

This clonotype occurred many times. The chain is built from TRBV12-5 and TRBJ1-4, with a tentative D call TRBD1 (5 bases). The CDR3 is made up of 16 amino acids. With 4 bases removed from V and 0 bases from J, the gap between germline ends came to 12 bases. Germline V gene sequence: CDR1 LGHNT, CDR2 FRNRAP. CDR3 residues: CASGWGTAATNEKLFF. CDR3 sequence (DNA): TGTGCTAGTGGTTGGGGGACGGCGGCAACTAATGAAAAACTGTTTTTT.

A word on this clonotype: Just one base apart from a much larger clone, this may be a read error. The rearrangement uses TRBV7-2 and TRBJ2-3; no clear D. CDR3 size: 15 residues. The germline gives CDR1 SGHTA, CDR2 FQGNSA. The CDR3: CAGSLEQLSTDTQYF. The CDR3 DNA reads TGTGCCGGCAGCTTAGAACAGCTGAGCACAGATACGCAGTATTTT.

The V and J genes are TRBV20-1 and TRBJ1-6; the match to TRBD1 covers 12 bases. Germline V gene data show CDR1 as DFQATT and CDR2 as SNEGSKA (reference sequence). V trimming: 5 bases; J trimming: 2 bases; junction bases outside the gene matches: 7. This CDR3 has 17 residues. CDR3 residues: CSAAGTGGSTYNSPLHF. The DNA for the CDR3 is TGCAGTGCTGCCGGGACAGGGGGCTCTACCTATAATTCACCCCTCCACTTT.

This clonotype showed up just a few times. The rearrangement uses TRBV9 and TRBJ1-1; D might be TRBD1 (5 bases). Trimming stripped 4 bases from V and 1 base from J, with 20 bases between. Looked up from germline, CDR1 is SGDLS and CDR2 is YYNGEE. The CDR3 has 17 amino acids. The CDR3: CASSSRTQGIGNTEAFF. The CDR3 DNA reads TGTGCCAGCAGCTCACGAACTCAGGGAATCGGGAACACTGAAGCTTTCTTT.

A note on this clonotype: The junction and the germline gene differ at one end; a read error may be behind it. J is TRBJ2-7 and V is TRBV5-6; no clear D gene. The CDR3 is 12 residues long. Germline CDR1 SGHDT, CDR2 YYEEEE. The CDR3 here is CVSSQDSREQYF. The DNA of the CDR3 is TGTGTCAGCAGCCAGGATAGCCGCGAGCAGTACTTC.

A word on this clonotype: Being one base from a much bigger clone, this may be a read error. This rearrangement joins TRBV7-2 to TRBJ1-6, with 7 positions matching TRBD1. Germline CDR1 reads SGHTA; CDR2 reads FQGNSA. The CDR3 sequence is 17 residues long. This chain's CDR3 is CANSPGTASSYNSPLHF. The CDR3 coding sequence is TGTGCCAACAGCCCCGGGACAGCTAGCTCCTATAATTCACCCCTCCACTTT.

The CDR3 coding sequence is TGTGCCACCGATATACCCGATCGAGCGGGGGAGACCCAGTACTTC. Residues: CATDIPDRAGETQYF. The V and J genes are TRBV7-9 and TRBJ2-5; 7 bases match TRBD2. The germline CDR1 and CDR2 sequences are SEHNR and FQNEAQ (reference sequence). Trimming took 10 bases from V and 5 from J; bases not matched to a gene: 16. This CDR3 spans 15 amino acids.

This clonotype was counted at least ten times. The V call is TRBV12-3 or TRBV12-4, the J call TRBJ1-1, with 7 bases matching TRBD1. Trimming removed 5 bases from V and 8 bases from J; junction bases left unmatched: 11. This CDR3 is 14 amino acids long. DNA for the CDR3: TGTGCCAGCAGTGCCCCCGGGACAGCTTTAGAAGCTTTCTTT. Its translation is CASSAPGTALEAFF.

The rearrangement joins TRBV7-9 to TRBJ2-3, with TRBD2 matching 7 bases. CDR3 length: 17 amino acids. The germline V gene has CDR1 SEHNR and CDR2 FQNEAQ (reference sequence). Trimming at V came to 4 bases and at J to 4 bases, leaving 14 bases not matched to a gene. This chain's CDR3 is CASSSLSGPVEADTQYF. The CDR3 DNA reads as TGTGCCAGCAGCTCCCTTAGCGGGCCCGTGGAGGCAGATACGCAGTATTTT.

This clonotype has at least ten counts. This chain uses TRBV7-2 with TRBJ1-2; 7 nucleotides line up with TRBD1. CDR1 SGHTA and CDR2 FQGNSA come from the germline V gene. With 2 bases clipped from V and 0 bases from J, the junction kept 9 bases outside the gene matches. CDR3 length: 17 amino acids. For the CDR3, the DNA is TGTGCCAGCAGCTTATCCGGGACAGCTTATACTAACTATGGCTACACCTTC. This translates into CASSLSGTAYTNYGYTF.

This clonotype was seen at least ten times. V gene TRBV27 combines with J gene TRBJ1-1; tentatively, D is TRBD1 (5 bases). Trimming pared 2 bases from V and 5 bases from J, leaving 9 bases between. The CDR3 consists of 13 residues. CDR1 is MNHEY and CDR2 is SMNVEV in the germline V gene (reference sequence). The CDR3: CASSLKGSTEAFF. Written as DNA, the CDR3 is TGTGCCAGCAGTTTAAAGGGGAGTACTGAAGCTTTCTTT.

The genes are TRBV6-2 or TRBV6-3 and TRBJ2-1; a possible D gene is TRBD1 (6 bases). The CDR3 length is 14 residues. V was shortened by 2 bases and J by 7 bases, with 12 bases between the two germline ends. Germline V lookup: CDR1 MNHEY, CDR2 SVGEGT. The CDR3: CASSYQDRENEQFF. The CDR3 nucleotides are TGTGCCAGCAGTTACCAGGACAGAGAAAATGAGCAGTTCTTC.

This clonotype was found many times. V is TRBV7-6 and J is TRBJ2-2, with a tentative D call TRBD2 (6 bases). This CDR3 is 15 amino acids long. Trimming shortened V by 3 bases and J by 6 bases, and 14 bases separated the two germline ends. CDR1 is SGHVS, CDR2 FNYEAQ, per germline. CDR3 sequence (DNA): TGTGCCAGCAGCTTTCCGGGACTCTGGGCCGGGGAGCTGTTTTTT. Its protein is CASSFPGLWAGELFF. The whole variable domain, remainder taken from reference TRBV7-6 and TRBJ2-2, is GAGVSQSPRYKVTKRGQDVALRCDPISGHVSLYWYRQALGQGPEFLTYFNYEAQQDKSGLPNDRFSAERPEGSISTLTIQRTEQRDSAMYRCASSFPGLWAGELFFGEGSRLTVL.

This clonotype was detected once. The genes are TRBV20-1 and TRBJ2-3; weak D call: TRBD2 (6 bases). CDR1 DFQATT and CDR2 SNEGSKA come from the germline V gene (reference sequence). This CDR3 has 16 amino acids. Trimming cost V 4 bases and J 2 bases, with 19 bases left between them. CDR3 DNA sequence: TGCAGTGCTACCTTCGGGGGAGCGACGTACACAGATACGCAGTATTTT. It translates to CSATFGGATYTDTQYF.

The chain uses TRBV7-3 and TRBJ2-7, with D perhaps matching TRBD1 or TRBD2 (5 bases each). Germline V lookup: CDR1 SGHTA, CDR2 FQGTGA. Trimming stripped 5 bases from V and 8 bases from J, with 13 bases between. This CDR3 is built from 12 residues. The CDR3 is CASSPTRGKQYV. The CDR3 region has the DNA TGTGCCAGCAGCCCCACTAGGGGCAAGCAGTACGTC.

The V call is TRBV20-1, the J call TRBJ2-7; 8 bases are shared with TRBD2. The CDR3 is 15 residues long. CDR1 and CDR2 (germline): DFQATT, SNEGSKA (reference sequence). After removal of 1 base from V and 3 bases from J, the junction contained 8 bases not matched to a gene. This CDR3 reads CSARVGWRGVYEQYF. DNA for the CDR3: TGCAGTGCTAGAGTAGGGTGGCGGGGGGTCTACGAGCAGTACTTC.

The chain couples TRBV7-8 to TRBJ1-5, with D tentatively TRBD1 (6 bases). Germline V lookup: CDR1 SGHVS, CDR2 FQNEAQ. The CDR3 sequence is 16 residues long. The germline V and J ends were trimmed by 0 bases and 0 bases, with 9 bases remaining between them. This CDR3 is CASSLAHRVSNQPQHF. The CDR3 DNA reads TGTGCCAGCAGCTTAGCACACAGGGTTAGCAATCAGCCCCAGCATTTT.

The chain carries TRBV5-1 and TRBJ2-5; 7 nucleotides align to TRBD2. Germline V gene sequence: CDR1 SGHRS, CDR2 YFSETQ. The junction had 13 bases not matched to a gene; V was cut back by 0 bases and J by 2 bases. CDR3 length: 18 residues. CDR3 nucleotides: TGCGCCAGCAGCTTGGCCCGATCTAGCGGTCCTGTTCAAGAGACCCAGTACTTC. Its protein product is CASSLARSSGPVQETQYF. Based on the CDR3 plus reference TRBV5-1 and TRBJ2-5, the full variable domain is KAGVTQTPRYLIKTRGQQVTLSCSPISGHRSVSWYQQTPGQGLQFLFEYFSETQRNKGNFPGRFSGRQFSNSRSEMNVSTLELGDSALYLCASSLARSSGPVQETQYFGPGTRLLVL.

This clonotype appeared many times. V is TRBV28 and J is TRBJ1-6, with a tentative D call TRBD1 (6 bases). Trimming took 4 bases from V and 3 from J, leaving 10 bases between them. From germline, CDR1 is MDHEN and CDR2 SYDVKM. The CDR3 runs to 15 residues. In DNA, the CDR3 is TGTGCCAGCAGTTCCAGGGGCGACTATAATTCACCCCTCCACTTT. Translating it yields CASSSRGDYNSPLHF. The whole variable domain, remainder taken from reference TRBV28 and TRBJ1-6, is DVKVTQSSRYLVKRTGEKVFLECVQDMDHENMFWYRQDPGLGLRLIYFSYDVKMKEKGDIPEGYSVSREKKERFSLILESASTNQTSMYLCASSSRGDYNSPLHFGNGTRLTVT.

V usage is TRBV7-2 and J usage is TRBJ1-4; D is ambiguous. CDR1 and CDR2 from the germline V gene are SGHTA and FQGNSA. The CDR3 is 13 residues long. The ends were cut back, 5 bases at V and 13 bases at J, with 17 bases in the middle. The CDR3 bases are TGTGCCAGCAGCCCGCGCAGCATGAATGGACTGTTTTTT. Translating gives CASSPRSMNGLFF.

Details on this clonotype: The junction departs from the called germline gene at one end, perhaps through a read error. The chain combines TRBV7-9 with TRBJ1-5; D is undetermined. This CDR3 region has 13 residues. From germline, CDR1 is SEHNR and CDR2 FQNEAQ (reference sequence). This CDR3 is CVSTHGSNQPQHF. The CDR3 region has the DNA TGTGTCAGCACCCACGGGAGCAATCAGCCCCAGCATTTT. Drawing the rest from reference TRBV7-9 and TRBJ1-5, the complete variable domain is DTGVSQNPRHKITKRGQNVTFRCDPISEHNRLYWYRQTLGQGPEFLTYFQNEAQLEKSRLLSDRFSAERPKGSFSTLEIQRTEQGDSAMYLCVSTHGSNQPQHFGDGTRLSIL.

As DNA, the CDR3 is TGTGCCAGCAGTTTAACTGATAGCGGGGGCCCCCAAGAGACCCAGTACTTC. This codes for CASSLTDSGGPQETQYF. The chain employs TRBV12-3 or TRBV12-4 and TRBJ2-5; 9 bases align to TRBD2. This CDR3 region has 17 residues. The ends lost 2 bases at V and 1 base at J; junction bases unmatched: 8.

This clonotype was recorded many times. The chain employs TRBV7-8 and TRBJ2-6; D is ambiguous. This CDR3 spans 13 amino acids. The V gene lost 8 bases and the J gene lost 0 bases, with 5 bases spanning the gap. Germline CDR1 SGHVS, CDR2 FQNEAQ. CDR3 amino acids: CASGYSGANVLTF. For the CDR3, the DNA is TGTGCCAGCGGATACTCTGGGGCCAACGTCCTGACTTTC.